Reported below is one T cell receptor beta chain. The table came from immunoSEQ multiplex PCR; TCRdb's copy has only in-frame clones and leaves some out. The sample consists of 140,000 to 150,000 clones, around four fifths of them appearing once. The data were obtained in a study of blood T cell repertoires in COVID-19. The wider study: PBMCs, B-cell-depleted T cells, or T cells were the source of the cDNA or gDNA that made up the material.

Per germline, CDR1 DFQATT and CDR2 SNEGSKA (reference sequence). The V end lost 3 bases, the J end lost 5 bases, and 11 bases lay between the germline ends. CDR3 length: 14 amino acids. Participants were aged about 18 to 90 years from around 26 US areas. Two negative PCRs, clearance, or symptom resolution were required of recovered Cohort 3 donors. The gene calls are TRBV20-1 and TRBJ2-6; no firm D call. The sequenced material came from PBMCs or T cells enriched from blood (not recorded which). The receptor comes from a woman between 40 and 55 years old who had recovered from COVID-19. Here the CDR3 reads CSASGPVWANVLTF. CDR3 bases: TGCAGTGCTAGTGGGCCCGTCTGGGCCAACGTCCTGACTTTC.